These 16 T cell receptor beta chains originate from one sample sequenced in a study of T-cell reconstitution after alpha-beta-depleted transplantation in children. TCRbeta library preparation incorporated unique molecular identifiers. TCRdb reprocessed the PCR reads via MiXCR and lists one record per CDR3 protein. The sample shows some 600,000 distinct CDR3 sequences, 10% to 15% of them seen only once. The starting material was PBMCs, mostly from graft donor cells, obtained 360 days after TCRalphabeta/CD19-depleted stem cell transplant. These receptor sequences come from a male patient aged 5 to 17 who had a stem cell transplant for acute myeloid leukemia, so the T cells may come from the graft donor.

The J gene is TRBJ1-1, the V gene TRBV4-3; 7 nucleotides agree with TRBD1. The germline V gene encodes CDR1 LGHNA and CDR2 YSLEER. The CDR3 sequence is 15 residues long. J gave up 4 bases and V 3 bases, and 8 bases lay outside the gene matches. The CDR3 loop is CASSHYRGLGTEAFF. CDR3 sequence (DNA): TGCGCCAGCAGCCATTACAGGGGACTGGGCACTGAAGCTTTCTTT.

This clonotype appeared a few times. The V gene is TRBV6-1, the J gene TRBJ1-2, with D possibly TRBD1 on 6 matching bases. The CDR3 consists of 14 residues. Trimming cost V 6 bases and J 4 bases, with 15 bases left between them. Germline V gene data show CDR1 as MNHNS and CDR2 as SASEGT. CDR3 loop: CASRQGMGFYGYTF. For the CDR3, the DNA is TGTGCCAGCAGGCAGGGGATGGGGTTCTATGGCTACACCTTC.

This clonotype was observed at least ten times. CDR3 in amino acids: CSAPFRGLAHEQYF. CDR3 nucleotide sequence: TGCAGTGCCCCCTTCAGGGGTCTAGCCCACGAGCAGTACTTC. The chain combines TRBV20-1 with TRBJ2-7; perhaps TRBD1 as D (6 bases). Germline lookup yields CDR1 DFQATT and CDR2 SNEGSKA (reference sequence). V was pared by 6 bases and J by 5 bases, with 20 bases between. The CDR3 runs to 14 residues.

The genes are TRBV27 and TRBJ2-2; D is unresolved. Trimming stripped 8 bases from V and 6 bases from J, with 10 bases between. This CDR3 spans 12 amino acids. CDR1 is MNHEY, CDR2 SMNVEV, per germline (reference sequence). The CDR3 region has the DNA TGTGCCAGCCAGCTGATCCCCGGGGAGCTGTTTTTT. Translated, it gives CASQLIPGELFF.

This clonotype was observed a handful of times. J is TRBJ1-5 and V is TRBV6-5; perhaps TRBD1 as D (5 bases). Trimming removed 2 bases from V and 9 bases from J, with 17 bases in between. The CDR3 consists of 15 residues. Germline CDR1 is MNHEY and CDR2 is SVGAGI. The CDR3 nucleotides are TGTGCCAGCAGTTACCGCCTGGAGGGTGGGGGGCCCCAGCATTTT. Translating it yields CASSYRLEGGGPQHF.

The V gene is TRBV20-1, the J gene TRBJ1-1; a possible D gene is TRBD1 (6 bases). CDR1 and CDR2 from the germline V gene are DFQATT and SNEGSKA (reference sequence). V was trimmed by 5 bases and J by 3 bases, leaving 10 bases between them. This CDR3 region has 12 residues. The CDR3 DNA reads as TGCAGTGCTGCTCCAGGGGACACTGAAGCTTTCTTT. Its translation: CSAAPGDTEAFF.

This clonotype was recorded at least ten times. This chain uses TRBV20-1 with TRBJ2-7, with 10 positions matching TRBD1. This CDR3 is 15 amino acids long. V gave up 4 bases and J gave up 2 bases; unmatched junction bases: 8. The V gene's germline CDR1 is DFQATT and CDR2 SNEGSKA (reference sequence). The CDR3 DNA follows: TGCAGTGCTACGGACAAGGACAGGGGGACCTACGAGCAGTACTTC. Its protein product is CSATDKDRGTYEQYF.

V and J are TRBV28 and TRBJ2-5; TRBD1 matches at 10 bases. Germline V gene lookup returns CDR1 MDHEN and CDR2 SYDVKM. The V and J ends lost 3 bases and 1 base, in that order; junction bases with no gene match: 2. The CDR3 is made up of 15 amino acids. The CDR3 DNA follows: TGTGCCAGCAGTTTTCGGACAGGGGGCCAAGAGACCCAGTACTTC. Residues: CASSFRTGGQETQYF. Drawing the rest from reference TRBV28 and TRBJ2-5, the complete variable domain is DVKVTQSSRYLVKRTGEKVFLECVQDMDHENMFWYRQDPGLGLRLIYFSYDVKMKEKGDIPEGYSVSREKKERFSLILESASTNQTSMYLCASSFRTGGQETQYFGPGTRLLVL.

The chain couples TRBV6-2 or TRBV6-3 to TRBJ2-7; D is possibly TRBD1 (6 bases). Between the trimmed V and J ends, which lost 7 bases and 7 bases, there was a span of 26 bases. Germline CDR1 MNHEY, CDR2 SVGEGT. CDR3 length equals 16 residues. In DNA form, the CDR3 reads TGTGCCAGCATGACCCAGGGGCAGGGGCCACTATTGGAGCAGTACTTC. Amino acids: CASMTQGQGPLLEQYF.

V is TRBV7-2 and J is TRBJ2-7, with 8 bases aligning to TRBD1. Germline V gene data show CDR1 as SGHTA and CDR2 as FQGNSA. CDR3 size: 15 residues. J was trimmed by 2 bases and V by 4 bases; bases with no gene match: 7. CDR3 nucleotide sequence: TGTGCCAGCAGCTCCAGGGGGCGAGAGGCCTACGAGCAGTACTTC. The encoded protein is CASSSRGREAYEQYF.

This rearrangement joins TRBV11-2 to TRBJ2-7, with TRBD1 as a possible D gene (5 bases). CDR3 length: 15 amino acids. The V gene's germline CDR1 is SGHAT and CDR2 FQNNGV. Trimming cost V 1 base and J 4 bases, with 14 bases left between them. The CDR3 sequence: CASSLVPTESYEQYF. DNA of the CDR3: TGTGCCAGCAGCTTAGTCCCGACAGAATCTTACGAGCAGTACTTC.

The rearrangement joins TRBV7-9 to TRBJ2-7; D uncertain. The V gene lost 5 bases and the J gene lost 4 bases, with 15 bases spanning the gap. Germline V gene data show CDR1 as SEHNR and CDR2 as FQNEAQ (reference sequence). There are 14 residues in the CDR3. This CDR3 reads CASSPPISDYEQYF. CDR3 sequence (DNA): TGTGCCAGCAGCCCCCCCATAAGTGATTACGAGCAGTACTTC.

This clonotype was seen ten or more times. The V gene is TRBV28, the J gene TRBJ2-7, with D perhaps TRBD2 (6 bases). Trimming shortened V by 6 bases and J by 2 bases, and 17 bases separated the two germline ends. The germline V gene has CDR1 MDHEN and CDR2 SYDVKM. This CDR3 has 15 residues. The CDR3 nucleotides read TGTGCCAGCAGCACTCCAAGGGGAGGCGCCTACGAGCAGTACTTC. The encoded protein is CASSTPRGGAYEQYF.

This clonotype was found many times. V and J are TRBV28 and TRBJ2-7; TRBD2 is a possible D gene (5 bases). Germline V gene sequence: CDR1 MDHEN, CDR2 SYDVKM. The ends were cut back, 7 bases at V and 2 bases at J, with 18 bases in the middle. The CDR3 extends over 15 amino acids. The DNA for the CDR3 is TGTGCCAGCAAAGACCTAGGACTGGCGGCCTACGAGCAGTACTTC. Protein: CASKDLGLAAYEQYF.

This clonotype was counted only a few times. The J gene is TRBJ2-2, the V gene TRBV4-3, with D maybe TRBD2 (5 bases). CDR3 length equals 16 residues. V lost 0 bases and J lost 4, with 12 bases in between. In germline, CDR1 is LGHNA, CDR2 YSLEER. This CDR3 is CASSQEPLAGTGELFF. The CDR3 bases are TGCGCCAGCAGCCAAGAACCTCTAGCCGGCACCGGGGAGCTGTTTTTT.

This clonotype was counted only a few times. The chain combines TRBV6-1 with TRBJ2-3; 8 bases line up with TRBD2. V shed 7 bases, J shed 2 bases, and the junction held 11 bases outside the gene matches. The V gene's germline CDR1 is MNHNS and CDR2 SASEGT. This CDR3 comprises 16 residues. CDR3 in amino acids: CASTPGRTSITDTQYF. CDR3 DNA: TGTGCCAGCACCCCCGGGAGGACTAGCATCACAGATACGCAGTATTTT.